This TCR beta chain was captured in a study of T-cell memory formation after mild COVID-19. This CDR3 is 14 amino acids long. Germline V gene lookup returns CDR1 MNHEY and CDR2 SMNVEV (reference sequence). The ends were cut back, 8 bases at V and 2 bases at J, with 16 bases in the middle. TCRdb itself ran the 5' RACE reads through MiXCR, one entry per CDR3 protein. The sample shows fewer than 150,000 distinct CDR3 sequences, 20% to 25% of them seen only once. Sequencing used PBMCs or a T cell subset sorted from them (not recorded which). The chain couples TRBV27 to TRBJ2-7; a weak D match, TRBD1 (5 bases). The TCR sequence derives from a man in his late teens or twenties who had mild COVID-19 (a few samples of this study predate the infection). Cell type and time point are not known. The CDR3 protein is CASAIGGHTYEQYF. DNA of the CDR3: TGTGCCAGCGCGATCGGTGGACATACCTACGAGCAGTACTTC.